The present T cell receptor (beta chain) was sequenced within a study of T cells in localized non-small cell lung cancer. The study's findings and limits: There were a median 57 of the top 100 tumor clones appearing in adjacent lung. An association was observed between higher blood T cell density and longer overall survival. The study sequenced only one region of the tumor. As a result, intratumor heterogeneity could not be excluded and remains possible.

As concerns this clone: Its target is not known.

The method was immunoSEQ multiplex PCR; TCRdb's version includes in-frame clones alone and lacks a portion of them. This repertoire shows roughly 35,000 clones, approximately 92% found once; its top ten account for approximately 6.5%. V was cut by 1 base and J by 1 base, with 5 bases left in between. The germline V gene has CDR1 SGDLS and CDR2 YYNGEE. The CDR3 is 13 amino acids. This chain connects TRBV9 to TRBJ1-1; D remains unclear. The material sequenced was peripheral blood, taken before any cancer treatment. The sequence was collected from a female donor older than 55 with stage I lung adenocarcinoma. As DNA, the CDR3 is TGTGCCAGCAGCGTATCCAGGAACACTGAAGCTTTCTTT. Its protein is CASSVSRNTEAFF.